These T cell receptor beta chains were read from a single sample in a study of T cells after somatic rescue of genetic block. The table came from immunoSEQ multiplex PCR; TCRdb's copy has only in-frame clones and leaves some out. The sample includes 85,000 to 90,000 clones, about nine tenths of them seen just once. Sequences were obtained from peripheral blood mononuclear cells (PBMCs). These receptor sequences come from a woman between 18 and 29 years old. CDR3s include the opening cysteine and the closing phenylalanine or tryptophan. The order of the fields is clone size, D gene, V gene, J gene, CDR3 protein, CDR3 DNA. A D gene is named only where the DNA matches it firmly. Clone size appears in some rows only: once, few, many, or a class for an expanded clone.

.,TRBD2,TRBV4-3,TRBJ2-7,CASSQGLAVYEQYF,TGCGCCAGCAGCCAAGGACTAGCGGTCTACGAGCAGTACTTC
.,TRBD1,TRBV4-1,TRBJ1-4,CASSHPGTGLEKLFF,TGCGCCAGCAGCCACCCCGGGACAGGGTTGGAAAAACTGTTTTTT
.,TRBD1,TRBV28,TRBJ2-1,CASRIQGASYNEQFF,TGTGCCAGCAGAATACAGGGGGCCTCCTACAATGAGCAGTTCTTC
.,.,TRBV27,TRBJ2-7,CASSLSTGAREQYF,TGTGCCAGCAGTTTATCGACGGGGGCACGGGAGCAGTACTTC
.,.,TRBV14,TRBJ2-7,CASSQGPPFAYEQYF,TGTGCCAGCAGCCAGGGACCGCCATTTGCCTACGAGCAGTACTTC
.,TRBD2,TRBV7-3,TRBJ2-3,CASSFTPSGISTDTQYF,TGTGCCAGCAGCTTTACCCCTAGCGGGATAAGCACAGATACGCAGTATTTT
.,.,TRBV5-1,TRBJ2-5,CASSLGGRSETQYF,TGCGCCAGCAGCTTGGGGGGCAGGTCAGAGACCCAGTACTTC
.,.,TRBV27,TRBJ1-2,CASSFTGDYGYTF,TGTGCCAGCAGTTTTACCGGGGACTATGGCTACACCTTC
.,TRBD2,TRBV19,TRBJ2-3,CASRSGLAGITSTDTQYF,TGTGCCAGTAGATCGGGACTAGCGGGAATTACAAGCACAGATACGCAGTATTTT
.,.,TRBV27,TRBJ1-6,CASSPLGTWNSGRRNSPLHF,TGTGCCAGCAGTCCCTTAGGTACCTGGAATTCAGGACGGAGGAATTCACCCCTCCACTTT
few,TRBD2,TRBV29-1,TRBJ2-1,CSVQVAGGRVNEQFF,TGCAGCGTCCAAGTAGCGGGAGGGAGAGTTAATGAGCAGTTCTTC
.,.,TRBV18,TRBJ2-7,CASSPRGRPTYEQYF,TGTGCCAGCTCCCCTCGGGGGAGGCCAACCTACGAGCAGTACTTC
.,TRBD1,TRBV18,TRBJ1-2,CASSPGTDWYGYTF,TGTGCCAGCTCACCCGGGACAGATTGGTATGGCTACACCTTC
.,.,TRBV5-4,TRBJ1-2,CASSLDLAAPNYGYTF,TGTGCCAGCAGCTTGGACTTGGCAGCTCCTAACTATGGCTACACCTTT
.,.,TRBV5-4,TRBJ2-3,CASSGGWMDTQYF,TGTGCCAGCAGCGGGGGGTGGATGGATACGCAGTATTTT
few,.,TRBV7-9,TRBJ1-1,CASSGTEAFF,TGTGCCAGCTCGGGGACTGAAGCTTTCTTT
.,.,TRBV18,TRBJ2-5,CASSPQETQYF,TGTGCCAGCTCACCCCAAGAGACCCAGTACTTC
.,.,TRBV6-1,TRBJ2-7,CASSERPDYNYEQYF,TGTGCCAGCAGTGAACGTCCGGACTACAACTACGAGCAGTACTTC
.,.,TRBV9,TRBJ2-7,CASSAEGVRASGYYEQYF,TGTGCCAGCAGCGCAGAGGGGGTAAGGGCTAGCGGATACTACGAGCAGTACTTC
.,TRBD2,TRBV5-1,TRBJ2-7,CASSLALAGASYEQYF,TGCGCCAGCAGCTTGGCGCTAGCGGGAGCCTCCTACGAGCAGTACTTC
once,.,TRBV29-1,TRBJ1-2,CSVERRGYGYTF,TGCAGCGTTGAGAGAAGGGGCTATGGCTACACCTTC
.,.,TRBV5-4,TRBJ2-1,CASSRPLGRFHNEQFF,TGTGCCAGCAGCCGCCCACTAGGACGCTTTCACAATGAGCAGTTCTTC
.,.,TRBV6-5,TRBJ2-7,CASSYSDTHYEQYF,TGTGCCAGCTCCTATTCGGACACCCACTACGAGCAGTACTTC
.,.,TRBV25-1,TRBJ2-7,CASSEGVGPETF,TGTGCCAGCAGTGAAGGAGTGGGACCCGAGACCTTC
.,.,TRBV18,TRBJ1-5,CASSSAGFQPQHF,TGTGCCAGCTCGTCCGCCGGGTTTCAGCCCCAGCATTTT
once,TRBD2,TRBV2,TRBJ2-7,CASSEAGVATYEQYF,TGTGCCAGCAGTGAGGCGGGAGTAGCCACCTACGAGCAGTACTTC
.,.,TRBV10-3,TRBJ2-5,CAISPGQHQETQYF,TGTGCCATCAGCCCCGGACAACACCAAGAGACCCAGTACTTC